This TCR beta chain was sequenced in a study of identical twins. Whole-study results and caveats: Fewer insertions marked abundant cord blood beta clonotypes; young adult naive trended weakly, memory not at all.

This clonotype was recorded many times. Antigen: not known. One junction end disagrees with the germline gene, perhaps due to a read error. Germline V gene sequence: CDR1 SSHAT, CDR2 FNYEAQ (reference sequence). The CDR3 totals 14 residues. Unique molecular identifiers were present on the cDNA, and a universal primer site came from template switching. Each CDR3 protein is one row after TCRdb ran MiXCR on the 5' RACE reads. The sample carries 450,000 to 650,000 distinct CDR3 sequences, more than 9% recorded once. These same records also appear under a second study, on yellow fever vaccine responses in identical twins.

The sequencing input was PBMCs. The chain joins TRBV7-7 to TRBJ2-1; D may correspond to TRBD1 or TRBD2 (5 bases each). The origin of this receptor is a woman between 18 and 29 years old in good health. The CDR3 region has the DNA TGTGCTAGCAGCCGACGTTCGGGGCTCAATGAGCAGTTCTTC. Its protein is CASSRRSGLNEQFF.